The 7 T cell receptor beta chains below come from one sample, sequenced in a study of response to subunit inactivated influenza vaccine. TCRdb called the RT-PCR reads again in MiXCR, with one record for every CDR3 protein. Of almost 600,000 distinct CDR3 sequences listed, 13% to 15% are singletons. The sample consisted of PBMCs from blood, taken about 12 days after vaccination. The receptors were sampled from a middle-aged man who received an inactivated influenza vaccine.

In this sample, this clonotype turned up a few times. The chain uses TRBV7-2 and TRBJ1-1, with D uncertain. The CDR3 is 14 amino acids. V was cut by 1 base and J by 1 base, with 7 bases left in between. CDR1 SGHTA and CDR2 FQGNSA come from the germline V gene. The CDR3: CASSLGYGNTEAFF. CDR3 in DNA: TGTGCCAGCAGCTTAGGTTATGGGAACACTGAAGCTTTCTTT.

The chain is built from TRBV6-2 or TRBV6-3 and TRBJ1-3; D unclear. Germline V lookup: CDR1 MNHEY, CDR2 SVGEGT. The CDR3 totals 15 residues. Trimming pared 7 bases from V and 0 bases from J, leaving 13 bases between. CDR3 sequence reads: CASTRHLTSGNTIYF. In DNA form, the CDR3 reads TGTGCCAGCACGAGGCATCTGACCTCTGGAAACACCATATATTTT.

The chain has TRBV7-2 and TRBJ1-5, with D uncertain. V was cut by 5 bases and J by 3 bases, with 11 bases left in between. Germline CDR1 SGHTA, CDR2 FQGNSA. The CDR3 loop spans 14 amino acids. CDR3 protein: CASSLRPDNQPQHF. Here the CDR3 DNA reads TGTGCCAGCAGCCTCCGACCCGACAATCAGCCCCAGCATTTT.

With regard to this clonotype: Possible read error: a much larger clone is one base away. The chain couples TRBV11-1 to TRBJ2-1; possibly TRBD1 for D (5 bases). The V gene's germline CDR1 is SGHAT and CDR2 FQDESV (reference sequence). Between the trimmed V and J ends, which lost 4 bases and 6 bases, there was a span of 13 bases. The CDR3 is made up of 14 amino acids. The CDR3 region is CASSSAQGSNEQFF. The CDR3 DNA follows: TGTGCCAGCAGCTCGGCGCAGGGATCCAATGAGCAGTTCTTC.

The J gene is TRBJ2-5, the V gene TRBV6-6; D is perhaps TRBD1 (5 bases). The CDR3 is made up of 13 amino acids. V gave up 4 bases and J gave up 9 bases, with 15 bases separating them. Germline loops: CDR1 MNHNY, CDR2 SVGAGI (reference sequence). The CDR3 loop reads CASSFTGVVPQYF. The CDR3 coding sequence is TGTGCCAGCAGTTTCACAGGCGTCGTGCCCCAGTACTTC.

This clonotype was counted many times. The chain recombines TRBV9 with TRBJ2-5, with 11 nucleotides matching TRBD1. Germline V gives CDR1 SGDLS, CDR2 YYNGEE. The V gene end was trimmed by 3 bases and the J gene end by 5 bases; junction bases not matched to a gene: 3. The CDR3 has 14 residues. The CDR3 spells CASSGTGGSETQYF. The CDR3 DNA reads TGTGCCAGCAGCGGGACAGGGGGCAGTGAGACCCAGTACTTC.

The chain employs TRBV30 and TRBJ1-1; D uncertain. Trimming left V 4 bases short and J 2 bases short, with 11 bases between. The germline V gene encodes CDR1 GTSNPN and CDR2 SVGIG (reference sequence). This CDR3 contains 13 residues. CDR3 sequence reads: CAWIFGINTEAFF. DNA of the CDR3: TGTGCCTGGATATTCGGAATTAACACTGAAGCTTTCTTT.